The clone carrying this T cell receptor beta chain appeared a few times. The CDR3 has 12 amino acids. Germline V gene lookup returns CDR1 LGHDT and CDR2 YNNKEL (reference sequence). Trimming took 1 base from V and 2 from J, leaving 3 bases between them. TCRdb re-analysed the RT-PCR reads in MiXCR, keeping a single row per CDR3 protein. The data show almost 700,000 distinct CDR3 sequences, 12% to 15% seen once. The clonotype originates from a female donor in good health, serving as a healthy control. The chain couples TRBV3-1 to TRBJ2-7, with unresolved D. Source material: memory CD4+ T cells from blood. The CDR3 DNA is TGTGCCAGCAGCCAAGTTACCTACGAGCAGTACTTC. This sequence encodes CASSQVTYEQYF.